The subject of this entry is one T cell receptor beta chain. Only CD45RO-negative cells positively selected for CCR7 counted as naive CD8 cells, so terminally differentiated effector memory CD45RA+ cells were excluded. This sample was taken from a study of shared clonotypes between healthy human individuals. Between the trimmed V and J ends, which lost 1 base and 1 base, there was a span of 13 bases. Looked up from germline, CDR1 is GTSNPN and CDR2 is SVGIG (reference sequence). The length of the CDR3 is 15 residues. Here immunoSEQ multiplex PCR was the method, and the copy in TCRdb shows in-frame clones only, minus some. The table has some 740,000 clones, 85% to 95% seen once.

The sequence was obtained from a man aged 25-45 years in good health. The V and J genes are TRBV30 and TRBJ1-2; D remains ambiguous. Specimen: naive CD8+ T cells sorted from blood. The CDR3 sequence is CAWSAPPGSNYGYTF. Here the CDR3 DNA reads TGTGCCTGGAGTGCTCCTCCCGGGAGTAACTATGGCTACACCTTC.